The T cell receptor (beta chain) described here comes from a study of monozygotic twins with inflammatory bowel disease. TCRdb reprocessed the 5' RACE reads and keeps a single row for each CDR3 protein, giving no DNA. The data include approximately 400,000 distinct CDR3 sequences; the top ten clones carry 2.4%. The germline V gene encodes CDR1 MNHNS and CDR2 SASEGT. This CDR3 has 13 residues. The chain carries TRBV6-1 and TRBJ1-2; the D call of TRBD1 rests on TCRdb alone, since no DNA is present to check it. Sequences were obtained from blood. The TCR originated in a human donor with ulcerative colitis or Crohn's disease, or a healthy co-twin of an affected twin (not recorded which). The CDR3 is CASSVHRGYGYTF.